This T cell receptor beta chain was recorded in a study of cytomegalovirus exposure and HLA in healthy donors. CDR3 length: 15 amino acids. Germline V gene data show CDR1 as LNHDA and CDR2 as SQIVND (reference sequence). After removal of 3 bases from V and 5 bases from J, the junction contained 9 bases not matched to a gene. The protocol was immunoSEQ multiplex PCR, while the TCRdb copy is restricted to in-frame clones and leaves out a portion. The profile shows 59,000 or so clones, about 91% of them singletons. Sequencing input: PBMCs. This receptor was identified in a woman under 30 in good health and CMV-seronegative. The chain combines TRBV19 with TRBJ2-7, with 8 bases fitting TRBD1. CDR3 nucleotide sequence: TGTGCCAGTAGTATTATTGGGTCAGGGGGCAACGAGCAGTACTTC. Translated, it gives CASSIIGSGGNEQYF.